The sequence of this T cell receptor (beta chain) was determined in a study of cytomegalovirus exposure and HLA in healthy donors. PCR was performed using 60 Vbeta and 13 Jbeta primers. Some clones are missing from TCRdb's copy, which holds only in-frame ones; the method was immunoSEQ multiplex PCR. Among about 150,000 clones listed, 75% to 85% were seen once. The CDR3 is 13 amino acids. J lost 6 bases, V lost 9 bases, and 7 bases had no gene match. The germline V gene has CDR1 SNHLY and CDR2 FYNNEI. This clone is classed as medium-sized. Sequencing was carried out using PBMCs. The clonotype comes from a man aged 50-60 years in good health and CMV-seropositive. The gene calls are TRBV2 and TRBJ1-1, with TRBD1 matching 10 bases. In DNA, the CDR3 is TGTGCCAGGAAGGGACAGGGGTTGTCTGAAGCTTTCTTT. Protein sequence: CARKGQGLSEAFF.